This T cell receptor (beta chain) was recovered during a study of shared clonotypes between healthy human individuals. Study summary: Participating donors consisted of a couple of women and a few men aged 18 to 49. Overall study results and limits: An effect of sequencing depth on clonotype sharing among donors was expected.

About this clone itself: Its antigen is as yet unknown.

The CDR3 extends over 15 amino acids. V was clipped by 6 bases and J by 0 bases; unmatched bases: 2. Germline-derived CDR1 and CDR2 are WNHNN and SYGVQD (reference sequence). Over several immunoSEQ plates, each subset's genomic DNA was distributed in even portions. The team ran DNA from unsorted PBMCs on ten immunoSEQ deep assay plates for sequencing. Assay used: immunoSEQ multiplex PCR; TCRdb lists only in-frame clones, some missing. This table has around 510,000 clones, around 80% appearing once. The source is a woman between 40 and 50 years old in good health. Some clones in this sample may be carry-over from other donors' samples. The gene calls are TRBV10-1 and TRBJ2-3, with 11 bases fitting TRBD2. The sample comprised PBMCs. The CDR3 region is CASRRLAGSTDTQYF. Written as DNA, the CDR3 is TGCGCCAGCAGGAGACTAGCGGGGAGCACAGATACGCAGTATTTT.